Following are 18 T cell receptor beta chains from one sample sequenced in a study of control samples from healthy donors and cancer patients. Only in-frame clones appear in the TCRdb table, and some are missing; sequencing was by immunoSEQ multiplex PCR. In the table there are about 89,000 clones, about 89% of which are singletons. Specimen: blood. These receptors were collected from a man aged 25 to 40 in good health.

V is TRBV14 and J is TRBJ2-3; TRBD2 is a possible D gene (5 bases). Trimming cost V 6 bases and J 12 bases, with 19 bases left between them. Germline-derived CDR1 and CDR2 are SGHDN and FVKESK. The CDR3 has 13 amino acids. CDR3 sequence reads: CASSTEEGLTQYF. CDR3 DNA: TGTGCCAGCAGTACGGAAGAGGGCCTGACCCAGTATTTT.

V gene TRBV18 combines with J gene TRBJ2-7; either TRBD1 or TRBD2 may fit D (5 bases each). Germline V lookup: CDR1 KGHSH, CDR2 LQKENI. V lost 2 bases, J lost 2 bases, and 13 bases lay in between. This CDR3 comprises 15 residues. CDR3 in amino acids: CASSPGAKGAYEQYF. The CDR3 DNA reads TGTGCCAGCTCACCAGGGGCAAAGGGAGCCTACGAGCAGTACTTC. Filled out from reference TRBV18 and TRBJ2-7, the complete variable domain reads NAGVMQNPRHLVRRRGQEARLRCSPMKGHSHVYWYRQLPEEGLKFMVYLQKENIIDESGMPKERFSAEFPKEGPSILRIQQVVRGDSAAYFCASSPGAKGAYEQYFGPGTRLTVT.

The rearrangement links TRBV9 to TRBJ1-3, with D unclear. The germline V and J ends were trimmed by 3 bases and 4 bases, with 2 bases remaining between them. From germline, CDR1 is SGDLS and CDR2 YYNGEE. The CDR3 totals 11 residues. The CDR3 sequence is CASSDGNTIYF. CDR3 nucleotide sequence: TGTGCCAGCAGCGACGGAAACACCATATATTTT.

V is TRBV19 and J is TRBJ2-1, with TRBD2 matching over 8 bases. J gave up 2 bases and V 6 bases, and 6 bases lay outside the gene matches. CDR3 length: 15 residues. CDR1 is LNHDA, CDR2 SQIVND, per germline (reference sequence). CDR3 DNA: TGTGCCAGTAGGGAGGCTAGCGGGCCCTACAATGAGCAGTTCTTC. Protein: CASREASGPYNEQFF.

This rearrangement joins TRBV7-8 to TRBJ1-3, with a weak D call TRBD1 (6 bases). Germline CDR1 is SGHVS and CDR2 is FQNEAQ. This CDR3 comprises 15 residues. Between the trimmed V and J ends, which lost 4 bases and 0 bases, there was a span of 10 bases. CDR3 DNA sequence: TGTGCCAGCAGCTCAGGGGAAGGCTCTGGAAACACCATATATTTT. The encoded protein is CASSSGEGSGNTIYF.

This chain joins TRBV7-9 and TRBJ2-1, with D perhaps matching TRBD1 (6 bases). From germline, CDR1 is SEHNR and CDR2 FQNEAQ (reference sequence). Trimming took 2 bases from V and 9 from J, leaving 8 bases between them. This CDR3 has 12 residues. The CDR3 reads CASSLRGTEQFF. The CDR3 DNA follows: TGTGCCAGCAGCTTAAGGGGGACTGAGCAGTTCTTC.

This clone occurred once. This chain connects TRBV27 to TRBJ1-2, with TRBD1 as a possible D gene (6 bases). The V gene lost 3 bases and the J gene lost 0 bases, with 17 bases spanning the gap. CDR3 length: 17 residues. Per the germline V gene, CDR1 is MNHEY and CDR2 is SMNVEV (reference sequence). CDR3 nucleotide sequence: TGTGCCAGCAGTTTGAGGGGCAGGGGCCTCTCTAACTATGGCTACACCTTC. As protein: CASSLRGRGLSNYGYTF.

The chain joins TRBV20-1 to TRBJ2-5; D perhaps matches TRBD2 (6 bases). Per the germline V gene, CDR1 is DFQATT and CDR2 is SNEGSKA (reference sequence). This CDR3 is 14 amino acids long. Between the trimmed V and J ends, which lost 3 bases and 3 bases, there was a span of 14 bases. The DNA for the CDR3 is TGCAGTGCTAGTCCCCGGGCGGGGAAAGAGACCCAGTACTTC. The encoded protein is CSASPRAGKETQYF.

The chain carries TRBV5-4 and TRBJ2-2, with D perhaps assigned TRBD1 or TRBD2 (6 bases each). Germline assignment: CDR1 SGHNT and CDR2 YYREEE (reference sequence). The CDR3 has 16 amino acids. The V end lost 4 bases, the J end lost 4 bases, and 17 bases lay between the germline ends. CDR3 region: CASSTFEGGTTGELFF. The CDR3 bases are TGTGCCAGCAGCACCTTTGAGGGGGGAACCACCGGGGAGCTGTTTTTT. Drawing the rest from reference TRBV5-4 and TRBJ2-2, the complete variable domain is ETGVTQSPTHLIKTRGQQVTLRCSSQSGHNTVSWYQQALGQGPQFIFQYYREEENGRGNFPPRFSGLQFPNYSSELNVNALELDDSALYLCASSTFEGGTTGELFFGEGSRLTVL.

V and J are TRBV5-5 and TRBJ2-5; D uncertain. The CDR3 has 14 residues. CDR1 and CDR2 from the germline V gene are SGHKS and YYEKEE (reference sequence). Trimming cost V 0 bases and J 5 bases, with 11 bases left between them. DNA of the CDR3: TGTGCCAGCAGCTTGGCCTTCCTCCGGGAGACCCAGTACTTC. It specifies CASSLAFLRETQYF.

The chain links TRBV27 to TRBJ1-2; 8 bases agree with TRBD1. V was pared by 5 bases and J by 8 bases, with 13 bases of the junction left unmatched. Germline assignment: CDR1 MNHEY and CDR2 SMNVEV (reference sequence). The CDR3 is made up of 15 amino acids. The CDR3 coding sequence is TGTGCCAGCAGTCCAAAACCGGACAGGGCAGCAGGCTACACCTTC. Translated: CASSPKPDRAAGYTF.

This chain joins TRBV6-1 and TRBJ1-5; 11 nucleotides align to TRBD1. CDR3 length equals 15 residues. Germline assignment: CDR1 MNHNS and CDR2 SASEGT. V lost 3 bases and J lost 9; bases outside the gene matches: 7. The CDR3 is CASSEGQGDSRPQHF. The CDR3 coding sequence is TGTGCCAGCAGTGAGGGACAGGGGGACTCGAGGCCCCAGCATTTT.

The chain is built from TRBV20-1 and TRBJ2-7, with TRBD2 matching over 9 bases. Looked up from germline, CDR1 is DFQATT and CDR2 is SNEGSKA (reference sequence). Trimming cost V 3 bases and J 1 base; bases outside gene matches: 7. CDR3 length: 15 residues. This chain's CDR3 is CSASSAGGVSYEQYF. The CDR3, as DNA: TGCAGTGCTAGTTCAGCGGGGGGTGTATCCTACGAGCAGTACTTC.

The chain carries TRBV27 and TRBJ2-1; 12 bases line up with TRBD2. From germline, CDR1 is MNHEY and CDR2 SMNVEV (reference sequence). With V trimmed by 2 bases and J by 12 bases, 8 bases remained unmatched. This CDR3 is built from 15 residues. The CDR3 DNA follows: TGTGCCAGCAGTTTAGGACTAGCGGGGCGGGTAGGGCAGTTCTTC. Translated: CASSLGLAGRVGQFF.

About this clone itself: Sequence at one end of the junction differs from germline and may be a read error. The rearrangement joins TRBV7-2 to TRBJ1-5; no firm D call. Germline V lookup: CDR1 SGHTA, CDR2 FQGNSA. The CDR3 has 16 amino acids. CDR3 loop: CASSLGPAGSSQPQHF. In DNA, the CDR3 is TGTGCCAGCAGCTTAGGTCCCGCGGGGAGCAGTCAGCCCCAGCATTTT.

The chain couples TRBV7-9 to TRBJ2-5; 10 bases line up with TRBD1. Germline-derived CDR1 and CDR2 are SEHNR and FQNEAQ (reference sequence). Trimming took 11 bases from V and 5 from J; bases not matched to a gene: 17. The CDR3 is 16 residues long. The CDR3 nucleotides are TGTGCCGCCTTAAGGCCCCGGGACAGGGGTGGGGAGACCCAGTACTTC. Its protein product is CAALRPRDRGGETQYF.

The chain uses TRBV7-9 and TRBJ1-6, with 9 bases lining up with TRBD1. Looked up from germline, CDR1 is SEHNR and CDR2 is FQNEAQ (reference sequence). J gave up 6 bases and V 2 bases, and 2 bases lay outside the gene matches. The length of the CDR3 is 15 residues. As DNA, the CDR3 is TGTGCCAGCAGCTTACCGACAGGGGGTAATTCACCCCTCCACTTT. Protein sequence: CASSLPTGGNSPLHF. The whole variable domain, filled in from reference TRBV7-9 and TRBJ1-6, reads DTGVSQNPRHKITKRGQNVTFRCDPISEHNRLYWYRQTLGQGPEFLTYFQNEAQLEKSRLLSDRFSAERPKGSFSTLEIQRTEQGDSAMYLCASSLPTGGNSPLHFGNGTRLTVT.

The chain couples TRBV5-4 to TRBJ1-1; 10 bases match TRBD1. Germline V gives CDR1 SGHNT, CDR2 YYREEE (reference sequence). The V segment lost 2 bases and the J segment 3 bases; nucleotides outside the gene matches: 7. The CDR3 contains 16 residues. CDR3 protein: CASSFGQGDVDTEAFF. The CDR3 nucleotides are TGTGCCAGCAGCTTCGGACAGGGGGATGTGGACACTGAAGCTTTCTTT.